This is a list of T cell receptor beta chains from one sample in a study of T-cell reconstitution after alpha-beta-depleted transplantation in children. TCRdb fed the PCR reads into MiXCR, producing one record per CDR3 protein. The table shows about 110,000 distinct CDR3 sequences, with roughly 6.1% occurring only once. This sample comprised PBMCs, mostly from graft donor cells, obtained 360 days after TCRalphabeta/CD19-depleted stem cell transplant. All receptors come from a male patient aged 2-15 years who had a stem cell transplant for acute lymphoblastic leukemia, so the T cells may come from the graft donor. Both conserved end residues are part of each CDR3. A D gene is named only where the DNA matches it firmly. Clone size, where shown, is once, few, many, or a class for clones that have expanded.

size,J,D,V,DNA,CDR3
few,TRBJ2-7,TRBD2,TRBV6-2/TRBV6-3,TGTGCCAGCAGTTCCCCGGGACTAGCGGCCGGGGAGCAGTACTTC,CASSSPGLAAGEQYF
many,TRBJ2-6,-,TRBV6-1,TGTGCCAGCAGTGCCGGGACGACAGGGGCCAACGTCCTGACTTTC,CASSAGTTGANVLTF
few,TRBJ2-1,-,TRBV9,TGTGCCAGCAGTATCCGGTCAGGGAACGAGCAGTTCTTC,CASSIRSGNEQFF
few,TRBJ2-1,-,TRBV9,TGTGCCAGCAGCGATCCCCCTTTACTAAAGAGCTCCTACAATGAGCAGTTCTTC,CASSDPPLLKSSYNEQFF
many,TRBJ2-1,TRBD2,TRBV29-1,TGCAGCGTTGCCGGGACTAGCGGGAGGAATGAGCAGTTCTTC,CSVAGTSGRNEQFF
many,TRBJ2-5,TRBD2,TRBV29-1,TGCAGCGTTGAAGGGGGACTATCAGGCAAGACCCAGTACTTC,CSVEGGLSGKTQYF
many,TRBJ1-2,-,TRBV7-2,TGTGCCAGCAGCTTGCTGGACATTCGCTATGGCTACACCTTC,CASSLLDIRYGYTF
many,TRBJ2-7,TRBD2,TRBV4-1,TGCGCCAGCAGTCAAGTCGGGGGGGCTGGCTACGAGCAGTACTTC,CASSQVGGAGYEQYF
many,TRBJ2-5,-,TRBV7-4,TGTGCCAGCAGCTCCCTGGCCCTAGCGTACAAAGAGACCCAGTACTTC,CASSSLALAYKETQYF
many,TRBJ2-1,-,TRBV6-6,TGTGCCAGCAGTTACCCACAGGGCCATGAGCAGTTCTTC,CASSYPQGHEQFF
few,TRBJ1-1,-,TRBV6-2/TRBV6-3,TGTGCCAGCAGCCCCCTGTTTGAACAGGGTCACACTGAAGCTTTCTTT,CASSPLFEQGHTEAFF
-,TRBJ1-5,-,TRBV7-9,TGTGCCAGCAGCAAAATAGAGGGTAATCAGCCCCAGCATTTT,CASSKIEGNQPQHF
few,TRBJ1-2,-,TRBV21-1,TGTGCCAGCAGCAAAGCGCTCGGACAGGGGAACTATGGCTACACCTTC,CASSKALGQGNYGYTF
many,TRBJ1-6,-,TRBV27,TGTGCCAGTAAGCAGGGGACCTATAATTCACCCCTCCACTTT,CASKQGTYNSPLHF
many,TRBJ2-3,TRBD1,TRBV5-1,TGCGCCAGCAGCCCTGGACAGGGGGGCACAGATACGCAGTATTTT,CASSPGQGGTDTQYF
-,TRBJ2-5,TRBD2,TRBV11-2,TGTGCCAGCAGCCCAATAAGCGGGGGCCTTTTAAAAGAGACCCAGTACTTC,CASSPISGGLLKETQYF
many,TRBJ2-1,-,TRBV6-5,TGTGCCAGCAGTTACTCGAATCGGGCAGAGCAGTTCTTC,CASSYSNRAEQFF
many,TRBJ2-2,TRBD2,TRBV12-3/TRBV12-4,TGTGCCAGCAGCCCGTTAGCGGGATGGGCCGGGGAGCTGTTTTTT,CASSPLAGWAGELFF
-,TRBJ1-5,TRBD1,TRBV7-2,TGTGCCAGCAGCCCTTGGGGACAGCCCAATCAGCCCCAGCATTTT,CASSPWGQPNQPQHF
many,TRBJ2-3,-,TRBV9,TGTGCCAGCAGCGTAGTGGCCAGCCTCACAGATACGCAGTATTTT,CASSVVASLTDTQYF
many,TRBJ2-7,-,TRBV7-3,TGTGCCAGCAGCTTAGAGGTAACCTACGAGCAGTACTTC,CASSLEVTYEQYF
many,TRBJ1-1,TRBD1,TRBV25-1,TGTGCCAGTGCTTGGGGGACAGGGAGGGAAGCTTTCTTT,CASAWGTGREAFF
-,TRBJ2-3,-,TRBV7-2,TGTGCCAGCAGCCCAGTCCGGACAGCTGATACGCAGTATTTT,CASSPVRTADTQYF
-,TRBJ2-7,-,TRBV4-3,TGCGCCAGCAGCCCAAGCGCCCACTCCTCCTACGAGCAGTACTTC,CASSPSAHSSYEQYF
few,TRBJ2-7,-,TRBV6-1,TGTGCCAGCCGCGGCAGCCTGAGCTCCTACGAGCAGTACTTC,CASRGSLSSYEQYF
many,TRBJ1-3,-,TRBV25-1,TGTGCCTCAAGTGGGTGGGGGAGAGACACCATATATTTT,CASSGWGRDTIYF
many,TRBJ2-3,TRBD1,TRBV24-1,TGTGCCACCAGTGACAGGACAGGGGACCGCACAGATACGCAGTATTTT,CATSDRTGDRTDTQYF
many,TRBJ1-1,TRBD1,TRBV7-6,TGTGCCAGCAGCCCCGGGGCAGGGGGGTTCACTGAAGCTTTCTTT,CASSPGAGGFTEAFF
many,TRBJ1-1,-,TRBV11-2,TGTGCCAGCAGTCTGGGCAGGGTCACTGAAGCTTTCTTT,CASSLGRVTEAFF
many,TRBJ2-7,TRBD1,TRBV12-3/TRBV12-4,TGTGCCAGCAGTCCCCGACAGGGGGTGTCCTCCTACGAGCAGTACTTC,CASSPRQGVSSYEQYF
-,TRBJ2-3,TRBD2,TRBV6-5,TGTGCCAGCAGGTCTACGGGGGGTACAGATACGCAGTATTTT,CASRSTGGTDTQYF
-,TRBJ2-2,-,TRBV6-2/TRBV6-3,TGTGCCAGCAGTCTCAGTGGGCGCACCGGGGAGCTGTTTTTT,CASSLSGRTGELFF
-,TRBJ1-1,-,TRBV20-1,TGCAGTGCTAGGTTGAACAGTTGGAACACTGAAGCTTTCTTT,CSARLNSWNTEAFF
few,TRBJ2-1,-,TRBV7-9,TGTGCCAGCAGCCCCCTAGGAAGGGCCTCCTACAATGAGCAGTTCTTC,CASSPLGRASYNEQFF
-,TRBJ2-2,TRBD2,TRBV12-3/TRBV12-4,TGTGCCGGGAGGGAGGGTCGTTACACCGGGGAGCTGTTTTTT,CAGREGRYTGELFF
many,TRBJ2-3,-,TRBV14,TGTGCCAGCAGGTCAGGGTCCACAGATACGCAGTATTTT,CASRSGSTDTQYF
few,TRBJ2-7,-,TRBV20-1,TGCAGTGCAGTCAAGCGGGTAAGCTCCTACGAGCAGTACTTC,CSAVKRVSSYEQYF
-,TRBJ2-7,-,TRBV11-2,TGTGCCAGCAGCTCCGAACCCCCAGGGTCCTACGAGCAGTACTTC,CASSSEPPGSYEQYF
few,TRBJ2-5,-,TRBV29-1,TGCAGCGTTGAAGAATCGGGGAAAGAGACCCAGTACTTC,CSVEESGKETQYF
-,TRBJ2-7,-,TRBV19,TGTGCCACACAGCGACGGATAGGCGCCTACGAGCAGTACTTC,CATQRRIGAYEQYF
-,TRBJ2-4,TRBD1,TRBV30,TGTGCCTGGAGTGTCCGGGACAGGGAGTACATTCAGTACTTC,CAWSVRDREYIQYF
many,TRBJ1-6,-,TRBV4-3,TGCGCCAGCAGCCAAGATGGGAGGGCTTCTTCACCCCTCCACTTT,CASSQDGRASSPLHF
-,TRBJ1-3,-,TRBV2,TGTGCCAGCAAAGTGAGAAGCTCTGGAAACACCATATATTTT,CASKVRSSGNTIYF
many,TRBJ2-1,-,TRBV6-5,TGTGCCAGCAGTTACTCGAGGGTCAATGAGCAGTTCTTC,CASSYSRVNEQFF
many,TRBJ2-5,TRBD2,TRBV28,TGTGCCAGCAGTCAAGCGGGAGAGCGCGAGACCCAGTACTTC,CASSQAGERETQYF
many,TRBJ2-3,TRBD2,TRBV4-3,TGCGCCAGCAGCCAAAGCAGGTGGCGGGAGGAGGATACGCAGTATTTT,CASSQSRWREEDTQYF
many,TRBJ2-1,TRBD2,TRBV11-2,TGTGCCAGCAGCTTAAACGGGGGGGACTACAATGAGCAGTTCTTC,CASSLNGGDYNEQFF
few,TRBJ1-4,-,TRBV5-6,TGTGCCAGCAGTGGGGCGGGAAAACTGTTTTTT,CASSGAGKLFF
few,TRBJ2-5,-,TRBV27,TGTGCCAGCAAAGGTCGAGGCAGGGTCCAAGAGACCCAGTACTTC,CASKGRGRVQETQYF
few,TRBJ2-6,-,TRBV19,TGTGCCAGTAGTATAGGGGCACCCATCTCTGGGGCCAACGTCCTGACTTTC,CASSIGAPISGANVLTF
many,TRBJ2-1,TRBD2,TRBV5-5,TGTGCCAGCAGTCTAGCGGGAGGGTACGACAATGAGCAGTTCTTC,CASSLAGGYDNEQFF
-,TRBJ1-6,TRBD1,TRBV7-9,TGTGCCAGCAGCCCCTGGACAGGGCGTACGGGTTCACCCCTCCACTTT,CASSPWTGRTGSPLHF